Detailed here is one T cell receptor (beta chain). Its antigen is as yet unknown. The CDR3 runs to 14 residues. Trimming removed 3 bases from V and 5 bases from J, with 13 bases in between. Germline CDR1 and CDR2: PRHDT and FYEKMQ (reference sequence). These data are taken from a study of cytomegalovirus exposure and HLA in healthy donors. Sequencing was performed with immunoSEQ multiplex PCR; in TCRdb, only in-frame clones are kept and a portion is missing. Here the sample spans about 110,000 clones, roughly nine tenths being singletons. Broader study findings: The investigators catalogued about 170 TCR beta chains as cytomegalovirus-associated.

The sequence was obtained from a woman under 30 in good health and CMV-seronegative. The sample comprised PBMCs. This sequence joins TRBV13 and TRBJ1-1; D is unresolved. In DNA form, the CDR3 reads TGTGCCAGCAGCTTTGAGGGCCCTGGTACTGAAGCTTTCTTT. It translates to CASSFEGPGTEAFF.